These T cell receptor beta chains were read from a single sample in a study of T cell responses to AZD1222 COVID-19 vaccine. Profiled with immunoSEQ multiplex PCR; TCRdb holds only in-frame clones, not every one. The sample includes tens of thousands of clones, just over 90% of them seen just once. Sequences were derived from peripheral blood, sampled 28 days after the second AZD1222 dose. These receptors were taken from an adult who received the AZD1222 COVID-19 vaccine. CDR3s leave out the opening cysteine and the closing phenylalanine or tryptophan. Fields, in order: V gene, J gene, clone size, CDR3 protein. Part of the rows lack a size; the others show once, few, many or a class for expanded clones.

V: TRBV4-3
J: TRBJ2-2
size: -
CDR3: ASSQNRGTKNTGELF

V: TRBV19
J: TRBJ2-2
size: -
CDR3: ASTGGRSRGTGELF

V: TRBV2
J: TRBJ2-6
size: -
CDR3: ASRRTGLVSGANVLT

V: TRBV12-3/TRBV12-4
J: TRBJ1-1
size: -
CDR3: ASNPGYSEAF

V: TRBV10-2
J: TRBJ2-3
size: -
CDR3: ASRETSGRTDTQY

V: TRBV2
J: TRBJ2-1
size: -
CDR3: ASSLELAGGGEQF

V: TRBV29-1
J: TRBJ1-1
size: -
CDR3: SVEELVNTEAF

V: TRBV11-3
J: TRBJ2-7
size: -
CDR3: ASSIGQGSYEQY

V: TRBV27
J: TRBJ1-6
size: once
CDR3: ASSLGDLPLH

V: TRBV15
J: TRBJ2-2
size: -
CDR3: ATSTPRWLANTGELF

V: TRBV21-1
J: TRBJ1-4
size: -
CDR3: ASSMTVEKLF

V: TRBV2
J: TRBJ2-2
size: -
CDR3: ASSVSRGLELF

V: TRBV30
J: TRBJ1-1
size: -
CDR3: AWSRGAGTEAF

V: TRBV5-4
J: TRBJ2-7
size: -
CDR3: ASSLEGVRSYEQY

V: TRBV10-3
J: TRBJ1-3
size: few
CDR3: ATSSSGNTIY

V: TRBV9
J: TRBJ2-6
size: -
CDR3: ASSAFADDVWGANVLT

V: TRBV18
J: TRBJ2-1
size: -
CDR3: ASSRLRGSESYNEQF

V: TRBV19
J: TRBJ2-1
size: -
CDR3: ASSRSGSDEQF

V: TRBV11-3
J: TRBJ1-1
size: -
CDR3: ASSSGTGNTEAF

V: TRBV7-2
J: TRBJ2-7
size: -
CDR3: ASTPGLAAYEQY

V: TRBV5-1
J: TRBJ1-1
size: -
CDR3: ASSIQGAGEAF

V: TRBV7-2
J: TRBJ1-2
size: -
CDR3: ASSLVGGIDGYT

V: TRBV4-1
J: TRBJ1-5
size: -
CDR3: ASSQPPGGNSNQPQH

V: TRBV5-1
J: TRBJ1-1
size: -
CDR3: ASSLAQGRGNTEAF

V: TRBV19
J: TRBJ1-3
size: -
CDR3: ASIGGQGRNTIY

V: TRBV12-3/TRBV12-4
J: TRBJ1-2
size: -
CDR3: ASSLGGSDGYT

V: TRBV7-9
J: TRBJ1-2
size: -
CDR3: ASSRDRTGNYGYT

V: TRBV24-1
J: TRBJ2-1
size: -
CDR3: ATSLYNEQF

V: TRBV24-1
J: TRBJ2-7
size: -
CDR3: ATSPGPPSYEQY

V: TRBV5-1
J: TRBJ2-7
size: -
CDR3: ASSLRRTVTTYEQY

V: TRBV9
J: TRBJ1-3
size: -
CDR3: ASSASISSGNTIY

V: TRBV13
J: TRBJ2-2
size: -
CDR3: ASSPPRDRHTGELF

V: TRBV2
J: TRBJ1-6
size: once
CDR3: ASSEGGFVYNSPLH

V: TRBV25-1
J: TRBJ1-6
size: -
CDR3: ASAGKGGQYNSPLH

V: TRBV11-3
J: TRBJ2-2
size: -
CDR3: ASSFGLAGNTGELF

V: TRBV7-3
J: TRBJ2-1
size: -
CDR3: ASSPEEGALSEQF

V: TRBV11-3
J: TRBJ2-1
size: -
CDR3: ASSLGTYDEQF

V: TRBV4-3
J: TRBJ2-1
size: -
CDR3: ASSQEVTGVVEQF

V: TRBV6-6
J: TRBJ1-3
size: -
CDR3: ASSYRADFSGNTIY

V: TRBV13
J: TRBJ2-7
size: -
CDR3: ASSPRDESSYEQY

V: TRBV11-3
J: TRBJ1-1
size: -
CDR3: ASSPGGEAF

V: TRBV28
J: TRBJ2-1
size: once
CDR3: ASRLDLISSPV

V: TRBV30
J: TRBJ1-2
size: -
CDR3: AWRLLGRDYGYT

V: TRBV5-1
J: TRBJ2-3
size: -
CDR3: ASSSRPVGSTDTQY

V: TRBV12-3/TRBV12-4
J: TRBJ2-4
size: -
CDR3: ASSSLLAVQY

V: TRBV7-3
J: TRBJ2-1
size: -
CDR3: ASSKDSYNEQF